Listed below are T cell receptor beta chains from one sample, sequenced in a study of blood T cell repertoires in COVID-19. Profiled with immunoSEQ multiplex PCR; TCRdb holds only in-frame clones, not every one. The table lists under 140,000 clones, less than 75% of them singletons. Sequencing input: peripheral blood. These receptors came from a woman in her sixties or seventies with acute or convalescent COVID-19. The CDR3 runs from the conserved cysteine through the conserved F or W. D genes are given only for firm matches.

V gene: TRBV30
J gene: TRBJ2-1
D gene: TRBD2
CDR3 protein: CARGGRAGNEQFF
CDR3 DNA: TGTGCCCGCGGGGGGCGGGCGGGGAATGAGCAGTTCTTC

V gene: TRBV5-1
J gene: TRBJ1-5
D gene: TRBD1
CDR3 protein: CASSPGTGGFNQPQHF
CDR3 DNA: TGCGCCAGCAGCCCTGGGACAGGGGGCTTCAATCAGCCCCAGCATTTT

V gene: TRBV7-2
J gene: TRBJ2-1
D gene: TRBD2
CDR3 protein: CASSFIAGGGNEQFF
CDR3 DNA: TGTGCCAGCAGCTTCATAGCGGGGGGGGGCAATGAGCAGTTCTTC

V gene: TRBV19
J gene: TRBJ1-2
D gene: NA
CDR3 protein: CASSIRPPQGKGSYGYTF
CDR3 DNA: TGTGCCAGTAGTATCCGACCTCCACAGGGTAAGGGATCCTATGGCTACACCTTC

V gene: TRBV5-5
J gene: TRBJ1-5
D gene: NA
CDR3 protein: CASSLEQGRNQPQHF
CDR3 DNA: TGTGCCAGCAGCTTGGAACAGGGCCGCAATCAGCCCCAGCATTTT

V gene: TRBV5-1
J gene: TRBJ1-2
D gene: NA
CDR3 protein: CASSSNAGGEDGYTF
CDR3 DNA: TGCGCCAGCAGCAGTAACGCGGGGGGCGAGGATGGCTACACCTTC

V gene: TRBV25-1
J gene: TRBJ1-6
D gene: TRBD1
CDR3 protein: CASSDLQGNSPLHF
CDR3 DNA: TGTGCCAGCAGTGATTTACAGGGGAATTCACCCCTCCACTTT

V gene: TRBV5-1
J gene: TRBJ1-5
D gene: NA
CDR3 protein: CASSLTGLSNQPQHF
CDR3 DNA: TGCGCCAGCAGCTTAACAGGTTTGAGCAATCAGCCCCAGCATTTT

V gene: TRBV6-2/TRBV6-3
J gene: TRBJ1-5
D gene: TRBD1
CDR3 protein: CASSSWDRVNQPQHF
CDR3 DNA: TGTGCCAGCAGTTCCTGGGACAGGGTCAATCAGCCCCAGCATTTT

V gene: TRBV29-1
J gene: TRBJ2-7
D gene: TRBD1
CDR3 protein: CSAKVPGQGNYEQYF
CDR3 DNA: TGCAGCGCGAAAGTCCCGGGACAGGGAAACTACGAGCAGTACTTC

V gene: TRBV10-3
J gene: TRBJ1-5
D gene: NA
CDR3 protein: CAISEGRAAGSTPQHF
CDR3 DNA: TGTGCCATCAGTGAGGGGAGGGCGGCAGGGAGTACGCCCCAGCATTTT

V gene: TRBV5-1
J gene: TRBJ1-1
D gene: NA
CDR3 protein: CASSLGKGTEAFF
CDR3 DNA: TGCGCCAGCAGCTTGGGGAAGGGGACTGAAGCTTTCTTT

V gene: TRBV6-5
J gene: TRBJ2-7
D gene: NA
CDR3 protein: CASNRGGPTYEQYF
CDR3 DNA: TGTGCCAGCAACCGAGGCGGGCCGACCTACGAGCAGTACTTC

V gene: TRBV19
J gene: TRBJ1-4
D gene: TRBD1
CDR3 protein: CASTKTRTGDVEKLFF
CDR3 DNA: TGTGCCAGTACCAAAACCCGGACAGGGGATGTTGAAAAACTGTTTTTT

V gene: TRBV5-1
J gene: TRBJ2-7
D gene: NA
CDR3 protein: CASSHTGTLAYEQYF
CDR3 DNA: TGCGCCAGCAGCCATACAGGGACCCTCGCCTACGAGCAGTACTTC

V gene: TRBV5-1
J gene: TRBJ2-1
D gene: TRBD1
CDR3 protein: CASSLGDRDNEQFF
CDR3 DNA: TGCGCCAGCAGCTTGGGGGACAGGGACAATGAGCAGTTCTTC

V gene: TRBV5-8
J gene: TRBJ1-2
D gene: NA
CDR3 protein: CASSSQEGMRGYGYTF
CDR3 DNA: TGTGCCAGCAGCTCTCAGGAGGGGATGAGGGGCTATGGCTACACCTTC

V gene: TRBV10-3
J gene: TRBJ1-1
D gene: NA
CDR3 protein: CASGQNTEAFF
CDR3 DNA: TGTGCCAGTGGACAGAACACTGAAGCTTTCTTT

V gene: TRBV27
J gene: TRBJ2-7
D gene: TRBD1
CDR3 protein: CASSFLTGTGMTILYF
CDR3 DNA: TGTGCCAGCAGTTTCCTTACCGGGACAGGGATGACTATTCTGTACTTC

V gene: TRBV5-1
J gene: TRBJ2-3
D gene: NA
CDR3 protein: CASFRQSTDTQYF
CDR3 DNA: TGCGCCAGCTTTAGACAGAGCACAGATACGCAGTATTTT

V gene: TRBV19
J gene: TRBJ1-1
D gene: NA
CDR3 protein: CASSMGGVGMNTEAFF
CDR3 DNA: TGTGCCAGTAGTATGGGCGGGGTAGGCATGAACACTGAAGCTTTCTTT

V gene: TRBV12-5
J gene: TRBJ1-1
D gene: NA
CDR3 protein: CASGRTDEAFF
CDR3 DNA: TGTGCTAGTGGCAGGACTGACGAAGCTTTCTTT